This TCR beta chain came from a study of kidney transplant recipient with SARS-CoV-2 infection. Deletions cut 4 bases from V and 5 bases from J, with 23 bases between. The germline V gene has CDR1 LGHDT and CDR2 YNNKEL (reference sequence). This CDR3 is built from 17 residues. TCRdb analysed the reads with MiXCR anew, one entry per CDR3 protein. The sample holds some 220,000 distinct CDR3 sequences, 25% to 30% seen once. On this clonotype itself: A clone one base away is much larger, so this may be a read error. Lacking the conserved final phenylalanine or tryptophan, this CDR3 likely reflects a read error.

This TCR was recovered from a young adult male patient who had COVID-19 and was a kidney transplant recipient. Some T cells may trace back to the graft donor. Sample: a blood sample, taken at baseline and on roughly day 120 from a kidney transplant recipient. The gene calls are TRBV3-1 and TRBJ2-5; D unclear. CDR3 bases: TGTGCCAGCAGCCTAGTTCCTCCCATTTCTTTCTCTGAGACCCAGTACGTC. Amino acids: CASSLVPPISFSETQYV.